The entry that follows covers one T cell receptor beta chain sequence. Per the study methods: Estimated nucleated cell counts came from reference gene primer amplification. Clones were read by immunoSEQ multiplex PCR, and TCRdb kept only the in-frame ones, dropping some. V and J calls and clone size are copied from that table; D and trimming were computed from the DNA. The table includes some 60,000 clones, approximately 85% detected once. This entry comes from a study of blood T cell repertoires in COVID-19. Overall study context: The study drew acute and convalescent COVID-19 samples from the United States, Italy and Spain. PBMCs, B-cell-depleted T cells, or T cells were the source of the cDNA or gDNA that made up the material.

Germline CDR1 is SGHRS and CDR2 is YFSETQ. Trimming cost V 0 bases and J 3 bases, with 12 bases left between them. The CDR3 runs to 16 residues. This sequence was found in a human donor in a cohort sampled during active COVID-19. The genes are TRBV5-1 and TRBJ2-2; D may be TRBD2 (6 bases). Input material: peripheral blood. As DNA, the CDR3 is TGCGCCAGCAGCTTGGTTCGGGGGTTGGACACCGGGGAGCTGTTTTTT. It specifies CASSLVRGLDTGELFF.